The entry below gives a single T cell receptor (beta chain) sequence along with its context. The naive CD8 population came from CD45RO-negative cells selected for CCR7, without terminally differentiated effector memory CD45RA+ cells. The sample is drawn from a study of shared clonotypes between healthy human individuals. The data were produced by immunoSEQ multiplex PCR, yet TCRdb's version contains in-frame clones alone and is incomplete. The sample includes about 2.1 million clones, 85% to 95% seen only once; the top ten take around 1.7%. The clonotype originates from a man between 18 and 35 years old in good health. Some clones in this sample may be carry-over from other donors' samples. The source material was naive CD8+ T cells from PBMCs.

The CDR3 loop is CASSESGTSYEQYF. CDR3 bases: TGTGCCAGCAGCGAATCCGGGACCAGCTACGAGCAGTACTTC. J is TRBJ2-7 and V is TRBV7-9; D is perhaps TRBD1 or TRBD2 (5 bases each). CDR1 is SEHNR, CDR2 FQNEAQ, per germline (reference sequence). The V and J ends lost 5 bases and 3 bases respectively, with 14 bases between them. This CDR3 comprises 14 residues.